These T cell receptor beta chains were read from a single sample in a study of cytomegalovirus exposure and HLA in healthy donors. Sequencing used immunoSEQ multiplex PCR; TCRdb keeps in-frame clones, though not all of them. The table shows approximately 140,000 clones, with 73% occurring only once. The sequencing sample was made of PBMCs. These receptors were obtained from a woman between 35 and 50 years old in good health and CMV-seronegative. Each CDR3 is given with its conserved first and last residue. D genes are given only for firm matches. The listing skips clone size in some rows; elsewhere it reads once, few, many or a size class.

CDR3 protein,CDR3 DNA,D gene,V gene,J gene,clone size,CDR3 length
CASSLNSETQYF,TGTGCCAGCAGCTTAAATAGCGAGACCCAGTACTTC,NA,TRBV11-2,TRBJ2-5,NA,12
CASSQDEQGGTGELFF,TGCGCCAGCAGCCAAGATGAACAGGGCGGGACCGGGGAGCTGTTTTTT,NA,TRBV4-1,TRBJ2-2,NA,16
CASSRAMGRQGDEAFF,TGCGCCAGCAGCCGGGCAATGGGGAGACAGGGCGATGAAGCTTTCTTT,TRBD1,TRBV4-1,TRBJ1-1,few,16
CASSSRTVTGELFF,TGTGCCAGCAGTTCCCGGACAGTCACCGGGGAGCTGTTTTTT,NA,TRBV28,TRBJ2-2,NA,14
CASSEGLAGGWETQYF,TGTGCCAGCAGTGAAGGACTAGCGGGGGGGTGGGAGACCCAGTACTTC,TRBD2,TRBV6-1,TRBJ2-5,NA,16
CASSPGGTRWAKETQYF,TGTGCCAGCAGTCCGGGTGGGACTAGATGGGCCAAAGAGACCCAGTACTTC,TRBD2,TRBV27,TRBJ2-5,NA,17
CASSLKPGLGGETQYF,TGTGCCAGCAGCTTAAAACCGGGACTAGGGGGGGAGACCCAGTACTTC,TRBD2,TRBV7-2,TRBJ2-5,NA,16
CASSYLSTGDTEAFF,TGTGCCAGCAGTTACTTATCGACAGGGGATACTGAAGCTTTCTTT,TRBD1,TRBV6-5,TRBJ1-1,few,15
CASSQHRDIRNSPLHF,TGCGCCAGCAGCCAACACCGGGACATAAGAAATTCACCCCTCCACTTT,NA,TRBV4-3,TRBJ1-6,few,16
CASSVVGGPKNIQYF,TGTGCCAGCAGCGTAGTGGGGGGTCCTAAAAACATTCAGTACTTC,NA,TRBV9,TRBJ2-4,NA,15
CASSLRDSRILYNSPLHF,TGTGCCAGCAGCTTAAGGGACAGCCGTATACTCTATAATTCACCCCTCCACTTT,TRBD1,TRBV11-2,TRBJ1-6,NA,18
CASSTDTNTGELFF,TGTGCCAGCAGCACAGACACGAACACCGGGGAGCTGTTTTTT,NA,TRBV5-6,TRBJ2-2,few,14
CASSQDLAGGRDTQYF,TGTGCCAGCAGCCAAGATCTAGCGGGGGGGCGTGATACGCAGTATTTT,TRBD2,TRBV4-2,TRBJ2-3,NA,16
CSVNRGVYNEQFF,TGCAGCGTAAACAGGGGAGTATACAATGAGCAGTTCTTC,TRBD1,TRBV29-1,TRBJ2-1,NA,13
CASSKGEGTEAFF,TGTGCCAGCAGTAAGGGGGAGGGCACTGAAGCTTTCTTT,NA,TRBV6-1,TRBJ1-1,NA,13
CASSGGTGARGYNEQFF,TGTGCCAGCAGCGGAGGGACAGGGGCTCGGGGTTACAATGAGCAGTTCTTC,TRBD1,TRBV7-2,TRBJ2-1,NA,17
CSADRDADTEAFF,TGCAGCGCCGACAGGGATGCGGACACTGAAGCTTTCTTT,TRBD1,TRBV29-1,TRBJ1-1,few,13
CASSSQTGEQFF,TGTGCCAGCAGTAGCCAGACAGGGGAGCAGTTCTTC,TRBD1,TRBV28,TRBJ2-1,NA,12
CASSQETGKLYEQYF,TGCGCCAGCAGCCAAGAGACAGGTAAACTCTACGAGCAGTACTTC,NA,TRBV4-1,TRBJ2-7,few,15
CASRETSGVADTQYF,TGTGCCAGCAGAGAGACTAGCGGGGTCGCAGATACGCAGTATTTT,TRBD2,TRBV6-6,TRBJ2-3,NA,15
CASSVEGRQPQHF,TGTGCCAGCAGTGTGGAGGGGAGGCAGCCCCAGCATTTT,NA,TRBV2,TRBJ1-5,few,13
CASSQGTPNYYEQYF,TGTGCCAGCAGTCAAGGGACTCCTAATTACTACGAGCAGTACTTC,NA,TRBV27,TRBJ2-7,NA,15
CASSSGQGEETQYF,TGTGCCAGCAGCTCTGGACAGGGGGAAGAGACCCAGTACTTC,NA,TRBV21-1,TRBJ2-5,NA,14
CASSRLNSINEQFF,TGTGCCAGCAGTCGCCTCAACAGTATAAATGAGCAGTTCTTC,NA,TRBV28,TRBJ2-1,NA,14
CSALVFSGNTIYF,TGCAGCGCTCTCGTTTTCTCTGGAAACACCATATATTTT,NA,TRBV29-1,TRBJ1-3,NA,13
CASSWGQGAYNEQFF,TGTGCCAGCAGCTGGGGACAGGGGGCCTACAATGAGCAGTTCTTC,TRBD1,TRBV5-6,TRBJ2-1,NA,15
CASGMTGNGENIQYF,TGTGCTAGTGGTATGACAGGGAATGGGGAAAACATTCAGTACTTC,TRBD1,TRBV12-5,TRBJ2-4,NA,15
CASSVGTGEMGYGYTF,TGTGCCAGCAGTGTGGGGACAGGGGAGATGGGGTATGGCTACACCTTC,TRBD1,TRBV6-1,TRBJ1-2,few,16
CASSLRDREGYTF,TGTGCCAGCAGCCTCCGGGACAGGGAGGGCTACACCTTC,TRBD1,TRBV2,TRBJ1-2,NA,13
CASSLAGQGVEKLFF,TGCGCCAGCAGCTTGGCTGGACAGGGGGTCGAAAAACTGTTTTTT,TRBD1,TRBV5-1,TRBJ1-4,NA,15
CATSRAGINSPLHF,TGTGCCACCAGCAGAGCGGGTATTAATTCACCCCTCCACTTT,NA,TRBV15,TRBJ1-6,few,14
CASSLGASNYGYTF,TGCGCCAGCAGCTTGGGGGCTTCTAACTATGGCTACACCTTC,NA,TRBV5-1,TRBJ1-2,NA,14
CASSQEGRGNNQPQHF,TGCGCCAGCAGCCAAGAGGGCAGGGGGAACAATCAGCCCCAGCATTTT,TRBD1,TRBV4-1,TRBJ1-5,NA,16
CASSKRQGAYGYYGYTF,TGTGCCAGCAGTAAAAGACAGGGGGCCTACGGGTACTATGGCTACACCTTC,TRBD1,TRBV27,TRBJ1-2,NA,17
CASRSGGPKETQYF,TGTGCCAGCAGGAGCGGGGGGCCAAAAGAGACCCAGTACTTC,TRBD2,TRBV28,TRBJ2-5,once,14
CASSSSGTANTEAFF,TGTGCCAGCAGCTCCTCCGGGACAGCAAACACTGAAGCTTTCTTT,TRBD1,TRBV7-9,TRBJ1-1,NA,15
CSVAPTGLTNEKLFF,TGCAGCGTTGCACCTACAGGGTTAACTAATGAAAAACTGTTTTTT,NA,TRBV29-1,TRBJ1-4,NA,15
CASSLGGGSSYNEQFF,TGCGCCAGCAGCTTGGGTGGCGGGAGCTCCTACAATGAGCAGTTCTTC,TRBD2,TRBV5-1,TRBJ2-1,NA,16
CASSRGTRNEKLFF,TGCGCCAGCAGCCGCGGGACCCGAAATGAAAAACTGTTTTTT,NA,TRBV5-1,TRBJ1-4,NA,14
CASKRQGANSPLHF,TGTGCCAGCAAACGACAGGGGGCGAATTCACCCCTCCACTTT,TRBD1,TRBV7-9,TRBJ1-6,NA,14
CASSPRQGLNEQFF,TGTGCCAGCAGCCCCAGACAGGGTCTCAATGAGCAGTTCTTC,TRBD1,TRBV13,TRBJ2-1,few,14
CASRNRGNEQFF,TGTGCCAGCAGGAACAGGGGCAATGAGCAGTTCTTC,TRBD1,TRBV2,TRBJ2-1,NA,12
CASSPRDRRRDGYTF,TGCGCCAGCAGCCCTCGGGACAGGCGACGAGATGGCTACACCTTC,TRBD1,TRBV5-1,TRBJ1-2,few,15
CASSPARGGHGNQPQHF,TGTGCCAGCTCACCTGCGCGAGGGGGCCACGGCAATCAGCCCCAGCATTTT,TRBD1,TRBV18,TRBJ1-5,NA,17
CASSLAGRSTDTQYF,TGCGCCAGCAGCCTAGCGGGGAGGAGCACAGATACGCAGTATTTT,TRBD2,TRBV5-1,TRBJ2-3,NA,15
CASSPLAQETQYF,TGTGCCAGCTCACCATTAGCGCAAGAGACCCAGTACTTC,NA,TRBV18,TRBJ2-5,NA,13
CASNGQGRNGYTF,TGTGCCAGCAACGGACAGGGGAGGAATGGCTACACCTTC,TRBD1,TRBV2,TRBJ1-2,NA,13
CASSPQGRDTEAFF,TGTGCCAGCAGTCCGCAGGGGAGAGACACTGAAGCTTTCTTT,NA,TRBV5-4,TRBJ1-1,few,14
CASSRWTVQETQYF,TGCGCCAGCAGTAGATGGACAGTCCAAGAGACCCAGTACTTC,NA,TRBV5-1,TRBJ2-5,NA,14
CASSLGQNTGELFF,TGTGCCAGCAGCTTGGGACAGAACACCGGGGAGCTGTTTTTT,NA,TRBV5-4,TRBJ2-2,NA,14
CASSQERGSNEKLFF,TGCGCCAGCAGCCAAGAGCGCGGATCTAATGAAAAACTGTTTTTT,NA,TRBV4-1,TRBJ1-4,few,15